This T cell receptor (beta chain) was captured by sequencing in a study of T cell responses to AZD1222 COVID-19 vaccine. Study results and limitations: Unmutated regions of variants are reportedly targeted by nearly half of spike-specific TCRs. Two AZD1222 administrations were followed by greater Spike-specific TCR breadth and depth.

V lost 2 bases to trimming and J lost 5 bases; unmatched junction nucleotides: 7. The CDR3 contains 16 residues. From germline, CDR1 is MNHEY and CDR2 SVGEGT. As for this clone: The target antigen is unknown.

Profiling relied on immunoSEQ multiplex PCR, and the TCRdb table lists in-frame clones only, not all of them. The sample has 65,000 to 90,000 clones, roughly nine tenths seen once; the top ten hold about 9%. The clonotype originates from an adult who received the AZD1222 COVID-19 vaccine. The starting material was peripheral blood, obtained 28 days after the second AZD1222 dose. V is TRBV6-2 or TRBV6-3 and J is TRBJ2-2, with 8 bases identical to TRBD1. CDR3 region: CASSYRQGAGTGELFF. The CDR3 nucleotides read TGTGCCAGCAGTTACCGGCAGGGGGCTGGGACCGGGGAGCTGTTTTTT.